This T cell receptor (beta chain) was captured by sequencing in a study of metastatic and nonmetastatic thyroid tumors. Before thyroid surgery, none of the patients had received any treatment. This clone occurred many times. Using MiXCR, TCRdb re-called clones from the PCR reads. The repertoire holds about 41,000 clones, 20% to 30% seen once, with roughly 15% in the top ten. V lost 4 bases, J lost 4 bases, and 4 bases stayed unmatched. The CDR3 consists of 13 residues. CDR1 is SGHDT, CDR2 YYEEEE, per germline. This TCR derives from a female donor with papillary thyroid cancer or a benign thyroid nodule (not recorded which). Some clones in this sample may be carry-over from other donors' samples. The chain is built from TRBV5-6 and TRBJ1-1, with 7 bases aligning to TRBD1. The material sequenced was tumor tissue. The CDR3 DNA reads TGTGCCAGCAGCAGATCAGGGGGCACTGAAGCTTTCTTT. Amino acid sequence: CASSRSGGTEAFF. Complete variable domain (other parts from reference TRBV5-6 and TRBJ1-1): DAGVTQSPTHLIKTRGQQVTLRCSPKSGHDTVSWYQQALGQGPQFIFQYYEEEERQRGNFPDRFSGHQFPNYSSELNVNALLLGDSALYLCASSRSGGTEAFFGQGTRLTVV.